This T cell receptor beta chain is drawn from a study of vaccination and CD4 T cells after COVID-19. Study in general: Nasal swab PCR had shown SARS-CoV-2 positivity in the convalescent patients (fewer than 10 mild cases, one severe case). Samples taken post-COVID came a median around 96 days after diagnosis, ranging from 35 to 161.

The study sequenced cultured CD4+ T cell DNA using the Oncomine TCR Beta short-read assay. Cultured CD4+ T cells were the source of extracted genomic DNA. MiXCR, applied by TCRdb to the PCR reads, yields one record per CDR3 protein. The sample holds approximately 17,000 distinct CDR3 sequences, approximately 45% seen once. As regards this clonotype: As yet, its antigen is unknown.

The treatment here: roughly 10-day PBMC culture with coronavirus spike peptide pools or control peptides (ViraFEST assay). Half-medium changes with fresh IL-2 medium occurred on days 3 and 7. CDR3 size: 11 residues. Trimming stripped 6 bases from V and 11 bases from J, with 13 bases between. CDR1 is MNHNS and CDR2 is SASEGT in the germline V gene. The source material was CD4+ T cells from blood, cultured in vitro, sampled after SARS-CoV-2 vaccination. The V call is TRBV6-1, the J call TRBJ1-1; D is undetermined. The receptor was isolated from a human donor who had recovered from COVID-19. The CDR3 loop reads CASRSGGAAFF. In DNA form, the CDR3 reads TGTGCCAGCAGAAGTGGAGGCGCGGCTTTCTTT.